This T cell receptor beta chain is from a study of graft-versus-host responses after intestinal transplantation. Study in general: Recipients were given multivisceral, liver-intestinal, or isolated intestinal transplants. Each patient got anti-thymocyte globulin induction, then tacrolimus and steroids for around three years.

TCRdb's table, derived via immunoSEQ multiplex PCR, lists solely in-frame clones and lacks some. The sample contains some 6,600 clones, less than 40% of which appear only once. This clone came up a few times. Looked up from germline, CDR1 is MGHRA and CDR2 is YSYEKL. This CDR3 has 19 amino acids. The ends lost 0 bases at V and 5 bases at J; junction bases unmatched: 14. Responder cells labeled with CFSE (roughly 200,000) were co-plated with irradiated stimulator cells labeled with violet dye (roughly 200,000). Notes on the study in general: Allograft clonal ratios (graft-versus-host to host-versus-graft) were high in patients who had graft-donor T cell macrochimerism.

The sequence was collected from a human patient who was an organ donor for intestinal transplantation. The chain links TRBV4-1 to TRBJ2-5, with 11 positions matching TRBD2. This specimen was alloreactive CD4+ T cells from a mixed lymphocyte reaction culture, taken before transplantation. Subset in this sample: CFSE-low proliferating T cells sorted from roughly six-day pre-transplant mixed lymphocyte reaction (GvH or HvG direction). CDR3 region: CASSQEGGLAGGRRETQYF. For the CDR3, the DNA is TGCGCCAGCAGCCAAGAGGGGGGGCTAGCGGGGGGCCGGCGGGAGACCCAGTACTTC.